This TCR beta chain was found in a study of tumor and adjacent non-tumor tissue in lung cancer (dated by TCRdb to about 2018). General notes on the study: Of the cohort, 12 patients had adenocarcinoma, 2 had squamous cell carcinoma and 1 had small cell lung cancer. The approximately 15 patients were aged about 31 to 80 years, included about ten men and 5 women, and had TNM stage I to III disease. Sequencing generated a total of 120 million or so productive TCRbeta reads, averaging roughly 4.2 million reads per sample. The study compared bulk TCRbeta repertoires between lung tumor tissue and matched distant non-tumor lung tissue from over twelve lung cancer patients. A few dozen paired specimens, one tumor and one normal lung sample per patient, were profiled by TCRbeta CDR3 sequencing.

Broad study findings and their caveats: With only around 16 patients in the cohort, the authors noted that larger samples and more detailed clinical data are needed. Younger patients had significantly higher TCR diversity, and higher tumor TCR diversity was associated with shorter overall and disease-free survival. The sequencing platform is not named in the methods, and unique molecular identifiers are not mentioned. Peripheral blood was not sequenced, so blood TCRbeta repertoires in these lung cancer patients were not examined. TCR diversity (inverse Simpson) was significantly higher in tumor than in normal lung tissue (roughly 430 vs 170, P = 0.0075, Mann-Whitney U test). A significantly larger cumulative share of the repertoire was made up by the top 100 clones in normal lung than in tumor tissue.

The protocol used for the library was multiplex PCR. This sample was sequenced with an Illumina HiSeq 2500. Following protocols modified from ARM-PCR, the researchers constructed TCRbeta libraries through three rounds of nested PCR with primers (Table S4). Before sequencing, PCR products of 200-500 bp were excised from the gel and purified with the QIAquick gel extraction kit. The authors' pipeline ran thus. Reads were cleaned with Trimmomatic, merged with FLASH into complete CDR3 sequences, and assigned to V(D)J germline segments with MiTCR. VDJtools was used to compute clonal diversity as the inverse Simpson's index. In-frame sequences lacking a premature stop codon were counted as productive reads. Using fastp trimming at Q25 and MiXCR clonotype assembly, TCRdb reanalyzed the public sequencing data and kept in-frame beta chains. Merged by CDR3 protein, the rows form single entries marked with the most common genes and DNA. The V and J calls, along with clone size, are taken from TCRdb and not from the paper's own processing. Recorded for this sample are 100,000 or so distinct CDR3 sequences; 80% of them occurred a single time. The ten largest clonotypes hold more than 25% of the sample.

Comments on this clonotype: It has no known antigen specificity. No base-level quality is on record; no much larger clone is a single base apart.

RNA was isolated from bulk, unsorted tissue, and RNA quality was assessed with a NanoDrop ND-1000 and an Agilent 2100. The normal lung samples consisted of distant non-tumor tissue collected more than 3 cm from the tumor edge. All donors had newly diagnosed lung cancer, had not received prior chemotherapy, and were admitted for thoracic surgery in China between August and November 2014. Patients with previous radiotherapy or chemotherapy, or with another concurrent cancer, were excluded from the study. Surgical tissue pieces of about 1-2.3 cm3 were preserved in RNAlater solution and were kept at -80 degrees C until use. This sequence was found in a man in his 60s with small cell lung cancer. Sequenced material: distant non-tumor lung tissue.

The CDR3 reads as follows: CSVGGVRTDTQYF. The nucleotides are TGCAGCGTTGGGGGGGTGCGCACAGATACGCAGTATTTT. Recombination connected TRBV29-1 to TRBJ2-3; the D gene is perhaps TRBD2, on 6 matching bases. CDR3 length: 13 amino acids, cysteine to phenylalanine. Only CDR3 DNA remains: 39 bases, in frame from the first base. The germline ends are 9 bases apart after V is trimmed by 4 bases and J by 1 base. According to the germline V gene, CDR1 reads SQVTM and CDR2 reads ANQGSEA.